Many counts were recorded for the clone carrying this T cell receptor (beta chain). Its antigen is currently unknown. Time point denoted: healthy volunteer bleed at 2 weeks. Total RNA was extracted from unfractionated whole blood. The source of the sample is a study of human T cells and chemical hapten exposure. Whole-study context: Small pooled library volume differences chiefly drove per-sample TCR yield variation.

The study's findings and limits: Unchanged with DPC sensitization were TCRs above 1 in 1000 frequency.

TCRdb recomputed calls from the RACE reads with MiXCR, one row per CDR3 protein. Of 100,000 to 150,000 distinct CDR3 sequences listed, more than 7.5% are singletons. The CDR3 runs to 15 residues. Trimming stripped 1 base from V and 2 bases from J, with 11 bases between. CDR1 and CDR2 from the germline V gene are SGHRS and YFSETQ. Sequencing was done on a sample of whole blood. The chain combines TRBV5-1 with TRBJ2-3; D is unresolved. The source of this sequence is a male donor in good health. Some clones in this sample may be carry-over from other donors' samples. The CDR3 reads CASSLYGSSTDTQYF. CDR3 in DNA: TGCGCCAGCAGCTTGTACGGCTCCTCCACAGATACGCAGTATTTT.